Presented here are 24 T cell receptor beta chains from one specimen sequenced in a study of blood T cell repertoires in COVID-19. Clones were read by immunoSEQ multiplex PCR, and TCRdb kept only the in-frame ones, dropping some. The sample includes 250,000 to 350,000 clones, more than 75% of them seen just once. The sample was PBMCs or T cells enriched from blood (not recorded which). These receptors originate from a woman aged 55-75 years in a cohort exposed to, infected with or recovered from COVID-19 (not recorded which).

This chain uses TRBV19 with TRBJ1-1; TRBD1 might be the D (6 bases). Between the trimmed V and J ends, which lost 1 base and 1 base, there was a span of 13 bases. Germline V gives CDR1 LNHDA, CDR2 SQIVND (reference sequence). The CDR3 is 16 residues long. CDR3 coding DNA: TGTGCCAGTAGTATAGGGGGCAGGGGTTCGAACACTGAAGCTTTCTTT. Protein: CASSIGGRGSNTEAFF.

The chain combines TRBV29-1 with TRBJ2-4, with 7 nucleotides matching TRBD1. Germline V gene lookup returns CDR1 SQVTM and CDR2 ANQGSEA. V lost 6 bases to trimming and J lost 5 bases; unmatched junction nucleotides: 4. The CDR3 is made up of 12 amino acids. The CDR3 sequence: CSVAGTENIQYF. In DNA form, the CDR3 reads TGCAGCGTGGCCGGGACAGAAAACATTCAGTACTTC.

The chain recombines TRBV7-2 with TRBJ1-2; D uncertain. This CDR3 contains 13 residues. From germline, CDR1 is SGHTA and CDR2 FQGNSA. The ends were cut back, 1 base at V and 3 bases at J, with 6 bases in the middle. This CDR3 reads CASSLDRDYGYTF. For the CDR3, the DNA is TGTGCCAGCAGCTTAGACAGAGACTATGGCTACACCTTC.

This chain connects TRBV7-2 to TRBJ2-3, with 7 bases identical to TRBD1. The length of the CDR3 is 15 residues. The germline gives CDR1 SGHTA, CDR2 FQGNSA. V was pared by 5 bases and J by 6 bases, with 11 bases of the junction left unmatched. Written as DNA, the CDR3 is TGTGCCAGCAGCCCGCGACAGGGTCGGCGCGATACGCAGTATTTT. Residues: CASSPRQGRRDTQYF.

This rearrangement joins TRBV4-3 to TRBJ1-3; D uncertain. The CDR3 has 13 amino acids. V shed 4 bases and J shed 4 bases, with 8 bases lying between them. From germline, CDR1 is LGHNA and CDR2 YSLEER. Here the CDR3 DNA reads TGCGCCAGCAGCCCCCAACAGGGAAACACCATATATTTT. Its translation: CASSPQQGNTIYF.

The chain has TRBV4-1 and TRBJ2-1; 8 bases are a match to TRBD2. J was trimmed by 8 bases and V by 1 base; bases with no gene match: 13. The germline V gene has CDR1 MGHRA and CDR2 YSYEKL. This CDR3 region has 17 residues. The CDR3 protein is CASSQVARLAFQDEQFF. CDR3 in DNA: TGCGCCAGCAGCCAAGTCGCGCGACTAGCGTTCCAGGATGAGCAGTTCTTC.

J is TRBJ2-5 and V is TRBV7-2; D unresolved. The CDR3 contains 17 residues. Trimming left V 2 bases short and J 1 base short, with 17 bases between. CDR1 is SGHTA and CDR2 is FQGNSA in the germline V gene. The CDR3 bases are TGTGCCAGCAGCTTACGTGCCGATATTTCGGGCCAAGAGACCCAGTACTTC. Its translation: CASSLRADISGQETQYF.

The V gene is TRBV6-1, the J gene TRBJ2-7, with D perhaps TRBD2 (5 bases). The CDR3 consists of 13 residues. Germline CDR1 is MNHNS and CDR2 is SASEGT. V dropped 1 base and J dropped 1 base, with 5 bases sitting between them. The CDR3 here is CASSEGESYEQYF. In nucleotides, the CDR3 is TGTGCCAGCAGTGAAGGGGAGTCCTACGAGCAGTACTTC.

The chain is built from TRBV9 and TRBJ2-7; tentatively, D is TRBD1 (6 bases). The CDR3 has 14 amino acids. The germline V gene has CDR1 SGDLS and CDR2 YYNGEE. The V and J ends lost 2 bases and 0 bases respectively, with 9 bases between them. CDR3 loop: CASSVQGSSYEQYF. For the CDR3, the DNA is TGTGCCAGCAGCGTCCAGGGGAGCTCCTACGAGCAGTACTTC.

The rearrangement links TRBV13 to TRBJ1-2, with 9 nucleotides matching TRBD1. Germline lookup yields CDR1 PRHDT and CDR2 FYEKMQ (reference sequence). The V and J ends lost 8 bases and 6 bases, in that order; junction bases with no gene match: 7. CDR3 length equals 13 residues. The CDR3 DNA follows: TGTGCCAGCTGGAACAGGGGGCCCGATGGCTACACCTTC. This encodes CASWNRGPDGYTF.

The V call is TRBV27, the J call TRBJ1-3; D call uncertain. CDR1 is MNHEY, CDR2 SMNVEV, per germline (reference sequence). V was trimmed by 6 bases and J by 0 bases, leaving 3 bases between them. The CDR3 runs to 12 residues. The CDR3 DNA follows: TGTGCCAGCAGGAGCTCTGGAAACACCATATATTTT. This translates into CASRSSGNTIYF.

The chain joins TRBV7-3 to TRBJ2-3; the D gene is possibly TRBD2 (7 bases). The CDR3 is made up of 14 amino acids. The germline V and J ends were trimmed by 4 bases and 2 bases, with 10 bases remaining between them. CDR1 and CDR2 from the germline V gene are SGHTA and FQGTGA. The CDR3 DNA reads TGTGCCAGCAGCTGGGGGGGGCACACAGATACGCAGTATTTT. Its translation is CASSWGGHTDTQYF.

This chain uses TRBV5-1 with TRBJ1-1; maybe TRBD1 (6 bases). Deletions cut 4 bases from V and 1 base from J, with 14 bases between. CDR1 and CDR2 (germline): SGHRS, YFSETQ. This CDR3 spans 15 amino acids. The CDR3 sequence is CASSQGRGQNTEAFF. The CDR3 bases are TGCGCCAGCAGCCAGGGGCGGGGGCAGAACACTGAAGCTTTCTTT.

For this clone: Mismatch with germline at one junction end may stem from a read error. The chain recombines TRBV7-7 with TRBJ2-5; TRBD1 matches at 9 bases. CDR3 length: 15 amino acids. In germline, CDR1 is SSHAT, CDR2 FNYEAQ (reference sequence). CDR3 sequence (DNA): TGTGCTAGCAGTTACGGACAGGGGACTCAAGAGACCCAGTACTTC. Translated, it gives CASSYGQGTQETQYF.

The chain combines TRBV7-9 with TRBJ2-2; 8 bases line up with TRBD2. The ends lost 8 bases at V and 5 bases at J; junction bases unmatched: 7. The V gene's germline CDR1 is SEHNR and CDR2 FQNEAQ (reference sequence). CDR3 length: 14 residues. The CDR3 DNA sequence: TGTGCCAGCGTTCTAGCGGGCCGAACCGGGGAGCTGTTTTTT. Its protein is CASVLAGRTGELFF.

The chain recombines TRBV2 with TRBJ1-4, with 11 bases fitting TRBD1. Germline V gene data show CDR1 as SNHLY and CDR2 as FYNNEI. The junction had 9 bases not matched to a gene; V was cut back by 7 bases and J by 5 bases. The CDR3 is made up of 16 amino acids. The CDR3 loop reads CASIRDRGWENEKLFF. The CDR3 coding sequence is TGTGCCAGCATCCGGGACAGGGGGTGGGAAAATGAAAAACTGTTTTTT. The complete variable domain, with remaining parts taken from reference TRBV2 and TRBJ1-4, reads EPEVTQTPSHQVTQMGQEVILRCVPISNHLYFYWYRQILGQKVEFLVSFYNNEISEKSEIFDDQFSVERPDGSNFTLKIRSTKLEDSAMYFCASIRDRGWENEKLFFGSGTQLSVL.

The chain combines TRBV19 with TRBJ2-1; D remains ambiguous. The CDR3 spans 13 residues. V was pared by 5 bases and J by 4 bases, with 9 bases between. Looked up from germline, CDR1 is LNHDA and CDR2 is SQIVND (reference sequence). The CDR3 sequence is CASSGKSYNEQFF. The CDR3 nucleotides read TGTGCCAGTAGTGGTAAGAGTTACAATGAGCAGTTCTTC.

The rearrangement links TRBV5-8 to TRBJ2-1; TRBD2 agrees at 9 bases. This CDR3 contains 15 residues. Unmatched junction bases numbered 2, after V lost 4 bases and J lost 0 bases. CDR1 SGHTS and CDR2 YDEGEE come from the germline V gene. CDR3 DNA sequence: TGTGCCAGCAGCGCGGGACTAGCCTCCTACAATGAGCAGTTCTTC. This gives the protein CASSAGLASYNEQFF.

The chain links TRBV5-6 to TRBJ1-1, with TRBD1 identical over 9 bases. This CDR3 has 14 residues. Germline CDR1 reads SGHDT; CDR2 reads YYEEEE. V shed 4 bases, J shed 5 bases, and the junction held 6 bases outside the gene matches. The CDR3: CASSPGQGKTEAFF. The CDR3 DNA follows: TGTGCCAGCAGCCCTGGACAGGGGAAAACTGAAGCTTTCTTT.

The chain has TRBV11-3 and TRBJ2-1; D might be TRBD2 (5 bases). The CDR3 has 17 residues. Between the trimmed V and J ends, which lost 2 bases and 4 bases, there was a span of 18 bases. Germline V gives CDR1 SGHNT, CDR2 YENEEA. CDR3 region: CASSLNDRGLPYNEQFF. The CDR3, as DNA: TGTGCCAGCAGCTTAAATGATAGAGGGCTTCCTTACAATGAGCAGTTCTTC.

The chain links TRBV14 to TRBJ2-1; 15 nucleotides line up with TRBD2. Germline CDR1 is SGHDN and CDR2 is FVKESK. The CDR3 sequence is 14 residues long. The ends lost 4 bases at V and 15 bases at J; junction bases unmatched: 7. Here the CDR3 DNA reads TGTGCCAGCAGCCTCCCGGGACTAGCGGGAGGACGGTTCTTC. It specifies CASSLPGLAGGRFF.

The rearrangement links TRBV28 to TRBJ1-1; 7 bases match TRBD1. The CDR3 has 17 residues. The germline gives CDR1 MDHEN, CDR2 SYDVKM. The ends lost 4 bases at V and 1 base at J; junction bases unmatched: 12. This chain's CDR3 is CASSWKRNRGPNTEAFF. The CDR3 coding sequence is TGTGCCAGCAGTTGGAAACGAAACAGGGGCCCGAACACTGAAGCTTTCTTT.

A word on this clone: This specimen includes other DNA sequences encoding the same CDR3. This chain uses TRBV18 with TRBJ2-1; 12 bases line up with TRBD2. This CDR3 has 16 amino acids. With V trimmed by 3 bases and J by 3 bases, 3 bases remained unmatched. Germline V lookup: CDR1 KGHSH, CDR2 LQKENI. The CDR3 DNA reads TGTGCCAGCTCACCGCCACTAGCGGGAGGCTACAATGAGCAGTTCTTC. Translating gives CASSPPLAGGYNEQFF.

As regards this clone: Other DNA variants within this sample encode the same CDR3. The CDR3 DNA sequence: TGCGCCAGCAGCCCCGGGACAGGGAGCTACGAGCAGTACTTC. Its protein is CASSPGTGSYEQYF. V usage is TRBV5-1 and J usage is TRBJ2-7, with 9 positions matching TRBD1. Trimming took 4 bases from V and 3 from J; bases not matched to a gene: 5. This CDR3 contains 14 residues. Germline V gene data show CDR1 as SGHRS and CDR2 as YFSETQ.